The rows below give T cell receptor beta chains drawn from one sample of a study of cytomegalovirus exposure and HLA in healthy donors. TCRdb keeps only in-frame clones here, not all; method: immunoSEQ multiplex PCR. The data show around 200,000 clones, approximately 78% seen once. Input material: PBMCs. The receptors were sampled from a woman aged 40 to 50 in good health and CMV-seronegative. CDR3s include the opening cysteine and the closing phenylalanine or tryptophan. The order of the fields is D gene, J gene, V gene, clone size, CDR3 protein, CDR3 DNA. A D gene is named only where the DNA matches it firmly. Size is stated for part of the rows, as once, few or many counts, or as a class when the clone is expanded.

d_gene: NA
j_gene: TRBJ1-2
v_gene: TRBV19
abundance: once
CDR3aa: CAARPRGVSGYTF
CDR3nt: TGTGCCGCAAGGCCACGGGGAGTAAGTGGCTACACCTTC

d_gene: TRBD1
j_gene: TRBJ1-1
v_gene: TRBV5-8
abundance: few
CDR3aa: CASSDPGQGHTEAFF
CDR3nt: TGTGCCAGCAGCGACCCGGGACAGGGACACACTGAAGCTTTCTTT

d_gene: TRBD1
j_gene: TRBJ2-2
v_gene: TRBV27
abundance: NA
CDR3aa: CASSPSQGVKGELFF
CDR3nt: TGTGCCAGCAGTCCCTCTCAGGGGGTCAAAGGGGAGCTGTTTTTT

d_gene: TRBD2
j_gene: TRBJ2-2
v_gene: TRBV4-2
abundance: once
CDR3aa: CASSQTSGNTGELFF
CDR3nt: TGTGCCAGCAGCCAGACTAGCGGGAACACCGGGGAGCTGTTTTTT

d_gene: TRBD1
j_gene: TRBJ2-1
v_gene: TRBV5-1
abundance: once
CDR3aa: CASRAGTGSYNEQFF
CDR3nt: TGCGCCAGCAGGGCCGGGACAGGGTCCTACAATGAGCAGTTCTTC

d_gene: NA
j_gene: TRBJ1-1
v_gene: TRBV7-9
abundance: NA
CDR3aa: CASSLSRATEAFF
CDR3nt: TGTGCCAGCAGCTTATCCAGGGCCACTGAAGCTTTCTTT

d_gene: TRBD1
j_gene: TRBJ2-7
v_gene: TRBV27
abundance: NA
CDR3aa: CASSSGTGMYEQYF
CDR3nt: TGTGCCAGCAGTTCCGGGACAGGGATGTACGAGCAGTACTTC

d_gene: TRBD1
j_gene: TRBJ2-4
v_gene: TRBV9
abundance: NA
CDR3aa: CASSVGGTGGNIQYF
CDR3nt: TGTGCCAGCAGCGTAGGAGGGACAGGGGGCAACATTCAGTACTTC

d_gene: TRBD2
j_gene: TRBJ2-7
v_gene: TRBV28
abundance: NA
CDR3aa: CASSSPSGRSSYEQYF
CDR3nt: TGTGCCAGCAGCTCCCCCAGCGGGAGATCTTCCTACGAGCAGTACTTC

d_gene: NA
j_gene: TRBJ2-1
v_gene: TRBV9
abundance: NA
CDR3aa: CASSVGAPSYNEQFF
CDR3nt: TGTGCCAGCAGCGTAGGGGCACCCTCCTACAATGAGCAGTTCTTC